The T cell receptor beta chain described here comes from a study of blood T cells in healthy people across ages (dated by TCRdb to the mid-2010s). For the wider study: In model experiments, template switching captured about one uniquely barcoded TCR beta cDNA molecule for every two T cells. Using deep sequencing normalized with unique cDNA molecular identifiers, the study measured how TCR beta repertoire diversity changes with age. Using the same blood draw, the study looked at two additional independent replicas of 1 million unique cDNA reads for two donors, one aged 18 to 29 and the other aged 80 or older. Donors were grouped into four age groups: young (average 16 years), middle-aged (39), aged (about 59) and long-lived (around 80).

The roughly 39 donors, aged about 6 to 100 years, were systemically healthy Caucasian individuals from Russia. Around 10 milliliters of peripheral blood were collected from each donor into EDTA-treated Vacutainer tubes. PBMCs were isolated by Ficoll-Paque density-gradient centrifugation, with at least 7 million obtained per sample. Trizol reagent was used to extract total RNA from PBMCs, with at least 5.5 micrograms per sample. For every donor, an aliquot of PBMCs went through flow cytometry to measure the percentages of naive CD45RAhigh/CD27high T cells. Overall study outcomes, separate from this receptor: Compared with the aged group, more naive CD4+ T cells, fewer expanded clones and increased TCR diversity were shown by the long-lived group, suggesting age selection. A strong correlation was found between observed TCR beta diversity and the percentage of naive T cells measured by flow cytometry. Observed TCR beta diversity per million T cells fell roughly linearly with age, and a significant reduction was already apparent by age about 38. Bulk unsorted PBMC profiling prevented conclusive comparison of naive and antigen-experienced compartments. Because donor CMV infection status was unknown, age-related changes in expanded clonotypes were potentially confounded. Estimates of total diversity from one million sequenced T cells were regarded as lower bounds and underestimates.

This clonotype was picked up many times. No antigen is known for it. One junction end does not reproduce the germline sequence, and a read error may be involved. Via the germline V gene, CDR1 is SGHRS and CDR2 YFSETQ. Taken from cysteine to phenylalanine, the CDR3 has 13 residues. Here the CDR3 DNA is all that survives: 39 bases in frame from base 1. Preparation of the library involved 5' RACE. TCRdb records Illumina HiSeq 2500 as the sequencer. A second roughly 7 to 11 cycle PCR used a sample-barcoded 5' primer and a J-beta primer mix. A template-switch 5' adaptor carrying 12 random nucleotides introduced a unique molecular identifier onto each TCR beta cDNA molecule. At least 2.5 million CDR3-containing paired-end reads were obtained from each sample. First-strand cDNA was synthesized from all RNA with the Mint cDNA synthesis kit, primed by a TRBC-specific oligonucleotide. Following uracil-DNA glycosylase treatment, all cDNA underwent a first 18-cycle PCR with the universal primers M1SS and BC2_uni_R. The study's own analysis went as follows. Normalization of each sample was performed by random selection of 1 million high-quality reads, each carrying a distinct molecular identifier. Reads with shared molecular identifiers were discarded instead of being binned into consensus sequences. MiTCR, run with a Q25 quality threshold and the strictest error-elimination algorithm, handled CDR3 identification, clonotype clustering and error correction. A nonparametric unseen species model with Euler transformation was used to estimate lower-bound total TCR beta diversity. The raw public reads went through TCRdb reprocessing: fastp at Q25, MiXCR clone calling, in-frame beta chains kept. Rows are combined by CDR3 protein, so each entry shows the most common genes and DNA. TCRdb assigned the V and J calls; the authors' analysis was not used. This sample gives 750,000 to 950,000 distinct CDR3 sequences in total; roughly 24% of them show up just once. The ten largest clones take up about 3% of the sample.

These same data were also listed under a study on T cells of mothers and their children. From that second study: The donors were nine systemically healthy Caucasian individuals, made up of three mothers and their six children. cDNA synthesis consumed the entire amount of extracted RNA, loaded at approximately 1.6 ug RNA in each 15 ul reaction. In the second PCR, sample barcodes and 2-4 random nucleotides were introduced via the M1S primer. Over 9 million TCR beta CDR3 reads came from each mother, compared with about 3.2 million reads from each child. Thymic selection shapes the output of TCR recombination in a similar way in related and unrelated pairs, and inherited differences have a minor effect. Normalized repertoire overlap was always slightly but never significantly higher in related than unrelated mother-child pairs. With a sensitivity of about 100 clones per million clonotypes, no persistent microchimeric T cell clones were detected. To look for features that set related mother-child pairs apart from unrelated individuals, the researchers ran deep NGS to compare the TCR beta repertoires of mothers and children. Mothers averaged about 37 +/- 4 years of age and children averaged approximately 12 +/- 4 years. After adapter ligation was performed with NEBNext reagents, the libraries were sequenced on an Illumina HiSeq 2000 with 100+100 nt paired-end reads. To prevent cross-contamination, the mother and child libraries were prepared one month apart and sequenced in separate runs. For each donor, between roughly 500,000 and 2,300,000 distinct TCR beta clonotypes were identified. Naive TCR beta clonotypes were estimated from low-frequency clonotypes matched to each donor's FACS-determined naive share, without sorting.

The sequence came from a boy aged 5-17 years in good health. The sequenced sample was blood. The V and J genes are TRBV5-1 and TRBJ2-1; the D gene identity is not certain. CDR3 loop: CASSLSSYNEQFF. The DNA sequence reads TGTGCCAGCAGCTTAAGCTCCTACAATGAGCAGTTCTTC.